What follows are 17 T cell receptor beta chains derived from one specimen sequenced in a study of OX40 agonist ivuxolimab in advanced cancers. Measured with immunoSEQ multiplex PCR; TCRdb has only the in-frame clones, and not every one. The repertoire has approximately 96,000 clones, around 90% of them found once; the top ten carry around 1.5%. Material: CD4+ or CD8+ T cells sorted from blood, obtained in a trial of the OX40 agonist ivuxolimab. Receptors originate from an adult with an advanced solid tumor such as melanoma, head and neck, liver or kidney cancer.

The gene calls are TRBV28 and TRBJ2-7; weak D call: TRBD2 (5 bases). V dropped 8 bases and J dropped 0 bases, with 14 bases sitting between them. This CDR3 is 14 amino acids long. Germline values: CDR1 MDHEN, CDR2 SYDVKM. Here the CDR3 reads CASHATRSSYEQYF. CDR3 sequence (DNA): TGTGCCAGCCACGCAACTAGGTCCTCCTACGAGCAGTACTTC.

The table lists this clone with a few counts. V gene TRBV7-2 combines with J gene TRBJ1-2, with D hard to call. CDR1 and CDR2 from the germline V gene are SGHTA and FQGNSA. The germline V and J ends were trimmed by 3 bases and 8 bases, with 19 bases remaining between them. This CDR3 has 15 amino acids. The CDR3 is CASSLTQRLMGGYTF. The CDR3 DNA sequence: TGTGCCAGCAGCTTGACCCAGAGACTGATGGGAGGCTACACCTTC.

This clone was seen a single time. J is TRBJ2-7 and V is TRBV30, with TRBD2 identical over 7 bases. This CDR3 comprises 14 residues. Germline CDR1 and CDR2: GTSNPN and SVGIG (reference sequence). With 2 bases clipped from V and 3 bases from J, the junction kept 7 bases outside the gene matches. The DNA for the CDR3 is TGTGCCTGGAGTTCGGGAGGCGCCCGCTACGAGCAGTACTTC. Its protein is CAWSSGGARYEQYF.

The chain joins TRBV7-9 to TRBJ1-2, with 9 bases lining up with TRBD1. V trimming: 1 base; J trimming: 6 bases; junction bases outside the gene matches: 6. The length of the CDR3 is 15 residues. Germline values: CDR1 SEHNR, CDR2 FQNEAQ (reference sequence). Here the CDR3 DNA reads TGTGCCAGCAGCTTAGATGGGACAGGGAGGAATGGCTACACCTTC. As protein: CASSLDGTGRNGYTF.

The chain recombines TRBV2 with TRBJ2-6, with D tentatively TRBD1 or TRBD2 (5 bases each). V was trimmed by 10 bases and J by 0 bases, leaving 13 bases between them. Germline CDR1 reads SNHLY; CDR2 reads FYNNEI. This CDR3 comprises 15 residues. CDR3 sequence: CATRRDHSGANVLTF. CDR3 nucleotides: TGTGCCACCCGCCGGGACCACTCTGGGGCCAACGTCCTGACTTTC.

The chain carries TRBV9 and TRBJ2-3, with D perhaps matching TRBD2 (6 bases). Per germline, CDR1 SGDLS and CDR2 YYNGEE. The CDR3 sequence is 14 residues long. Trimming took 4 bases from V and 6 from J, leaving 15 bases between them. The CDR3 is CASSLRPREDTQYF. The DNA of the CDR3 is TGTGCCAGCAGCCTACGGCCCCGGGAGGATACGCAGTATTTT.

This chain uses TRBV5-4 with TRBJ2-7; the D gene is possibly TRBD2 (5 bases). Looked up from germline, CDR1 is SGHNT and CDR2 is YYREEE (reference sequence). The V gene lost 4 bases and the J gene lost 2 bases, with 16 bases spanning the gap. CDR3 length: 15 residues. The CDR3 loop reads CASSLGLATTYEQYF. The CDR3 DNA reads as TGTGCCAGCAGCCTAGGCCTAGCCACTACCTACGAGCAGTACTTC.

V usage is TRBV7-2 and J usage is TRBJ2-3; D may be TRBD2 (5 bases). The CDR3 covers 17 residues. V was pared by 5 bases and J by 2 bases, with 20 bases between. Germline V lookup: CDR1 SGHTA, CDR2 FQGNSA. This CDR3 reads CASSPLRIGGYTDTQYF. The CDR3, as DNA: TGTGCCAGCAGCCCACTCCGGATAGGAGGATACACAGATACGCAGTATTTT. Drawing the rest from reference TRBV7-2 and TRBJ2-3, the complete variable domain is GAGVSQSPSNKVTEKGKDVELRCDPISGHTALYWYRQSLGQGLEFLIYFQGNSAPDKSGLPSDRFSAERTGGSVSTLTIQRTQQEDSAVYLCASSPLRIGGYTDTQYFGPGTRLTVL.

The rearrangement joins TRBV9 to TRBJ2-1; a possible D gene is TRBD1 (6 bases). V lost 0 bases, J lost 7 bases, and 14 bases lay in between. The germline CDR1 and CDR2 sequences are SGDLS and YYNGEE. The CDR3 consists of 15 residues. CDR3 protein: CASSVESGQGNEQFF. The CDR3 nucleotides are TGTGCCAGCAGCGTAGAGTCGGGCCAGGGGAATGAGCAGTTCTTC.

V usage is TRBV6-6 and J usage is TRBJ2-1, with 7 bases matching TRBD2. The junction had 3 bases not matched to a gene; V was cut back by 2 bases and J by 2 bases. This CDR3 has 15 residues. Germline V gene lookup returns CDR1 MNHNY and CDR2 SVGAGI (reference sequence). CDR3 nucleotides: TGTGCCAGCAGTTACCAAAGCGGGGCCTACAATGAGCAGTTCTTC. Encoded protein: CASSYQSGAYNEQFF.

The V and J genes are TRBV7-2 and TRBJ1-1, with D perhaps TRBD1 (6 bases). V was trimmed by 1 base and J by 4 bases, leaving 22 bases between them. This CDR3 region has 18 residues. Looked up from germline, CDR1 is SGHTA and CDR2 is FQGNSA. In DNA form, the CDR3 reads TGTGCCAGCAGCTTAGTCGGGACATTCTCGGTTGTGGGCACTGAAGCTTTCTTT. This encodes CASSLVGTFSVVGTEAFF.

The gene calls are TRBV5-1 and TRBJ1-5; a weak D match, TRBD1 (6 bases). V gave up 4 bases and J gave up 5 bases, with 13 bases separating them. This CDR3 region has 14 residues. Germline V gene lookup returns CDR1 SGHRS and CDR2 YFSETQ. The CDR3 DNA follows: TGCGCCAGCAGCCGAGGGGGGAGGGATCAGCCCCAGCATTTT. Translating gives CASSRGGRDQPQHF.

The chain joins TRBV5-1 to TRBJ1-1; D remains ambiguous. Trimming took off 7 bases at V and 2 bases at J, with 12 bases between the two ends. The CDR3 consists of 13 residues. Germline CDR1 is SGHRS and CDR2 is YFSETQ. In DNA form, the CDR3 reads TGCGCCAGCCGGAGACCGGGAAACACTGAAGCTTTCTTT. Encoded protein: CASRRPGNTEAFF. The variable domain in full, with the rest retrieved from reference TRBV5-1 and TRBJ1-1, is KAGVTQTPRYLIKTRGQQVTLSCSPISGHRSVSWYQQTPGQGLQFLFEYFSETQRNKGNFPGRFSGRQFSNSRSEMNVSTLELGDSALYLCASRRPGNTEAFFGQGTRLTVV.

The chain has TRBV18 and TRBJ2-5; D gene unclear. CDR3 length equals 14 residues. Germline lookup yields CDR1 KGHSH and CDR2 LQKENI. V dropped 0 bases and J dropped 1 base, with 6 bases sitting between them. The CDR3 spells CASSPPLFQETQYF. The CDR3 DNA is TGTGCCAGCTCACCACCACTCTTCCAAGAGACCCAGTACTTC.

The CDR3, as DNA: TGCGCCAGCAGCCACTGGACTAGCAACCCTGCTGGAGATACGCAGTATTTT. It codes for CASSHWTSNPAGDTQYF. The V gene is TRBV4-3, the J gene TRBJ2-3, with TRBD2 matching over 8 bases. CDR1 is LGHNA and CDR2 is YSLEER in the germline V gene. The CDR3 has 17 amino acids. Trimming took 3 bases from V and 5 from J; bases not matched to a gene: 13.

The chain joins TRBV5-8 to TRBJ1-2; 10 bases fit TRBD1. CDR1 is SGHTS and CDR2 is YDEGEE in the germline V gene. Trimming cost V 5 bases and J 8 bases; bases outside gene matches: 6. There are 13 residues in the CDR3. CDR3 sequence (DNA): TGTGCCAGCAGTCTTGGGGACAGGGGAGGCTACACCTTC. This sequence encodes CASSLGDRGGYTF.

Of note for this clone: The DNA is omitted, as the CDR3 cannot be located on it reliably, and the CDR3 follows TCRdb's listing. The chain couples TRBV12-1 to TRBJ2-3; TRBD2 reflects the table's D call only, with no check against the DNA. TRBV12-1 is marked as a pseudogene. The CDR3 adds up to 16 amino acids, both ends counted. The CDR3 protein is CASSFGSGTSTDTQYF.